This entry lists 5 T cell receptor beta chains sequenced from one sample in a study of blood T cell repertoires in COVID-19. Sequencing was performed with immunoSEQ multiplex PCR; in TCRdb, only in-frame clones are kept and a portion is missing. The sample consists of under 300,000 clones, about 88% of them appearing once. Sequencing was carried out using peripheral blood. The receptors were sampled from a woman between 40 and 55 years old who had recovered from COVID-19.

This chain links TRBV2 with TRBJ1-5; possible D gene TRBD1, 6 bases. This CDR3 contains 15 residues. The ends were cut back, 4 bases at V and 6 bases at J, with 16 bases in the middle. Germline CDR1 and CDR2: SNHLY and FYNNEI. The CDR3 DNA reads as TGTGCCAGCAGTGTAAGCACAGGGATGATTCAGCCCCAGCATTTT. As protein: CASSVSTGMIQPQHF.

The gene calls are TRBV19 and TRBJ2-6, with TRBD1 matching 7 bases. Germline V gene lookup returns CDR1 LNHDA and CDR2 SQIVND (reference sequence). The CDR3 is made up of 16 amino acids. Trimming cost V 3 bases and J 5 bases; bases outside gene matches: 7. The CDR3 DNA reads TGTGCCAGTAGTATGGGCGACAGGGTCTGGGCCAACGTCCTGACTTTC. Protein product: CASSMGDRVWANVLTF.

The gene calls are TRBV27 and TRBJ1-5; TRBD1 matches 9 bases. V lost 6 bases to trimming and J lost 6 bases; unmatched junction nucleotides: 9. In germline, CDR1 is MNHEY, CDR2 SMNVEV (reference sequence). CDR3 size: 15 residues. The CDR3: CASSADRGESQPQHF. In DNA form, the CDR3 reads TGTGCCAGCAGCGCGGACAGGGGAGAGAGTCAGCCCCAGCATTTT.

The rearrangement links TRBV2 to TRBJ1-5, with D possibly being TRBD1 (6 bases). V lost 4 bases, J lost 5 bases, and 18 bases lay in between. This CDR3 region has 16 residues. Germline values: CDR1 SNHLY, CDR2 FYNNEI. In DNA form, the CDR3 reads TGTGCCAGCAGTGGGGGCGGGGGGCGGATTGATCAGCCCCAGCATTTT. Its translation: CASSGGGGRIDQPQHF.

The chain combines TRBV27 with TRBJ1-5; D unclear. V dropped 2 bases and J dropped 2 bases, with 10 bases sitting between them. The CDR3 loop spans 15 amino acids. Looked up from germline, CDR1 is MNHEY and CDR2 is SMNVEV (reference sequence). For the CDR3, the DNA is TGTGCCAGCAGTTTAGAGGGTAAAGGCAATCAGCCCCAGCATTTT. It translates to CASSLEGKGNQPQHF.